This TCR beta chain emerged from a study of cytomegalovirus exposure and HLA in healthy donors. Study-wide background: The Caucasian-associated ancestry cluster held roughly 80% of 398 genotyped donors.

PCR was performed using 60 Vbeta and 13 Jbeta primers. The table came from immunoSEQ multiplex PCR; TCRdb's copy has only in-frame clones and leaves some out. In the table there are approximately 190,000 clones, around four fifths of which are singletons. This clone was detected only a few times. Its matching antigen is unknown. Whole-study results and caveats: A prior analysis recorded that most TCR beta V segments were productive about 87% or about 30% of the time. Certain indistinguishable V segments, among them TRBV6-2 and TRBV6-3, were excluded. An assumption of roughly uniform sequencing depth across donors underlay the presence/absence analyses.

The germline CDR1 and CDR2 sequences are MNHEY and SVGAGI. V was shortened by 0 bases and J by 3 bases, with 8 bases between the two germline ends. The CDR3 runs to 14 residues. The rearrangement uses TRBV6-5 and TRBJ1-1; no clear D gene. The material sequenced was PBMCs. The sequence was collected from a woman aged 18-29 years in good health and CMV-seronegative. The CDR3 DNA sequence: TGTGCCAGCAGTTACTCGGAGGGCGACACTGAAGCTTTCTTT. This translates into CASSYSEGDTEAFF.